This entry is about one T cell receptor (beta chain). This clone may be a read error of a much larger clone one base away. The length of the CDR3 is 14 residues. Looked up from germline, CDR1 is LNHNV and CDR2 is YYDKDF (reference sequence). The sample is drawn from a study of T cells in Graves' hyperthyroidism and ophthalmopathy. Amplified TCR beta CDR3 regions came from RNA transcripts. First-round RT-PCR targeting the TCR CDR3 was performed with the HTBI primer set. From the multiplex PCR reads, TCRdb called clonotypes with MiXCR, one entry per CDR3 protein. The sample records more than 550,000 distinct CDR3 sequences, 18% being singletons.

The J gene is TRBJ2-5, the V gene TRBV15, with D uncertain. The receptor was isolated from a woman aged 50 to 60 with Graves' hyperthyroidism that later progressed to Graves' ophthalmopathy. The sequencing input was blood. In DNA form, the CDR3 reads TGTGCCGCCAGCAGTCGCGGATTCGGTGAGACCCAGTACTTC. This translates into CAASSRGFGETQYF.